The following is a T cell receptor (beta chain) sequence with its context. Antigen unknown. The V and J ends lost 4 bases and 8 bases, in that order; junction bases with no gene match: 21. CDR3 length: 21 amino acids. The data are from a study of post-analysis software for immune sequencing data. Across the study: Patients with relapsing-remitting, secondary progressive and progressive-relapsing multiple sclerosis courses were all represented.

Incorporated into the TCR beta cDNA libraries were unique molecular identifiers, which served to reduce PCR and sequencing biases. cDNA molecules numbering roughly 500,000 came from approximately 1 to 10 million T cells. Each CDR3 protein gets one entry after TCRdb re-called the PCR reads with MiXCR. The repertoire includes hundreds of thousands of distinct CDR3 sequences, approximately 60% of them detected once, and roughly 12% sits in the top ten. Findings of the study overall: By F measure, samples from a shared preparation batch strongly co-clustered. In patients, TRBV5-6, TRBV5-1 and TRBV20-1 belonged to five TRBV segments found more frequently than in controls. Multiple sclerosis patients had significantly lower normalized Chao1 diversity than controls.

This clonotype was sampled from a girl aged 2-10 years with multiple sclerosis. This chain joins TRBV12-3 or TRBV12-4 and TRBJ2-1, with 15 bases lining up with TRBD2. Sequenced input: blood. The CDR3 is CASSSGLAGGTRERRPHEQFF. For the CDR3, the DNA is TGTGCCAGCAGTTCGGGACTAGCGGGAGGCACGCGGGAAAGGAGACCACATGAGCAGTTCTTC.